This T cell receptor beta chain was captured in a study of T-cell reconstitution after alpha-beta-depleted transplantation in children. In the case of this clonotype: Its matching antigen is unknown.

Trimming stripped 1 base from V and 1 base from J, with 7 bases between. The CDR3 sequence is 14 residues long. Germline V gene data show CDR1 as SGHTA and CDR2 as FQGNSA. Unique molecular identifiers tagged the TCRbeta library. Each CDR3 protein is one row after TCRdb ran MiXCR on the PCR reads. Of fewer than 750,000 distinct CDR3 sequences in the sample, 20% to 25% were seen once. Study-wide results and limits: It was surviving recipient T cells and thymic progenitors that gave some patients high TCRbeta diversity at day 60. By about two months after transplant, alpha-beta T cells reportedly arose from several hundred graft clones that had expanded.

This sequence was found in a boy younger than two who had a stem cell transplant for acute myeloid leukemia, so the T cells may come from the graft donor. This chain links TRBV7-2 with TRBJ1-1; D remains unclear. The specimen was PBMCs, mostly from graft donor cells, collected 360 days after TCRalphabeta/CD19-depleted stem cell transplant. The CDR3 is CASSLEHWNTEAFF. The DNA for the CDR3 is TGTGCCAGCAGCTTAGAACACTGGAACACTGAAGCTTTCTTT.